These 4 T cell receptor beta chains share one sample of origin, sequenced in a study of T cells after somatic rescue of genetic block. Produced via immunoSEQ multiplex PCR; TCRdb's table is partial and in-frame only. Here the sample spans tens of thousands of clones, about nine tenths being singletons. The specimen sequenced was peripheral blood mononuclear cells (PBMCs). The receptors originated from a woman younger than 30.

The rearrangement joins TRBV7-8 to TRBJ1-1, with D unclear. The ends were cut back, 5 bases at V and 0 bases at J, with 19 bases in the middle. Germline V lookup: CDR1 SGHVS, CDR2 FQNEAQ. CDR3 length: 17 amino acids. CDR3 DNA: TGTGCCAGCAGCCCCTCGCGGGTGGGGTCCCTGAACACTGAAGCTTTCTTT. Translated, it gives CASSPSRVGSLNTEAFF. Based on the CDR3 plus reference TRBV7-8 and TRBJ1-1, the full variable domain is GAGVSQSPRYKVAKRGQDVALRCDPISGHVSLFWYQQALGQGPEFLTYFQNEAQLDKSGLPSDRFFAERPEGSVSTLKIQRTQQEDSAVYLCASSPSRVGSLNTEAFFGQGTRLTVV.

The CDR3 protein is CASSLLGTGGGYEQYF. In nucleotides, the CDR3 is TGTGCCAGCAGTTTATTAGGGACAGGGGGTGGCTACGAGCAGTACTTC. V gene TRBV27 combines with J gene TRBJ2-7; 11 bases agree with TRBD1. The germline CDR1 and CDR2 sequences are MNHEY and SMNVEV (reference sequence). The V and J ends lost 1 base and 3 bases, in that order; junction bases with no gene match: 5. The CDR3 extends over 16 amino acids.

This clone was counted a single time. The genes are TRBV7-3 and TRBJ2-1; the D is unclear. This CDR3 region has 16 residues. V was pared by 0 bases and J by 0 bases, with 9 bases between. The germline gives CDR1 SGHTA, CDR2 FQGTGA. CDR3 DNA sequence: TGTGCCAGCAGCTTAACGCCAGGAAGCTCCTACAATGAGCAGTTCTTC. This codes for CASSLTPGSSYNEQFF. Supplemented by reference TRBV7-3 and TRBJ2-1, the full variable domain reads GAGVSQTPSNKVTEKGKYVELRCDPISGHTALYWYRQSLGQGPEFLIYFQGTGAADDSGLPNDRFFAVRPEGSVSTLKIQRTERGDSAVYLCASSLTPGSSYNEQFFGPGTRLTVL.

The chain uses TRBV9 and TRBJ2-3; 7 bases match TRBD2. The CDR3 contains 16 residues. Germline V CDR1 and CDR2: SGDLS, YYNGEE. V gave up 1 base and J gave up 4 bases; unmatched junction bases: 9. CDR3 residues: CASSVHAGATPDTQYF. CDR3 nucleotides: TGTGCCAGCAGCGTACACGCGGGAGCAACTCCAGATACGCAGTATTTT.